This T cell receptor beta chain was recorded in a study of T cell responses to AZD1222 COVID-19 vaccine. The data were produced by immunoSEQ multiplex PCR, yet TCRdb's version contains in-frame clones alone and is incomplete. The sample records roughly 180,000 clones, 90% to 95% being singletons. The length of the CDR3 is 14 residues. Trimming removed 1 base at V and 2 bases at J, with 7 bases between. CDR1 is SGHRS, CDR2 YFSETQ, per germline. General study points: The study reported that nearly half of spike-specific TCRs target unmutated variant regions. With dominance at 160-218 and 743-854, vaccine-associated CD4 TCRs spanned spike.

As for this clone: The antigen is not known. Other nucleotide sequences from this sample produce the same CDR3.

Material: peripheral blood, obtained 28 days after the second dose of the MenACWY control vaccine. The clonotype was recovered from an adult who received the MenACWY meningococcal vaccine as a control. V gene TRBV5-1 combines with J gene TRBJ1-5; D is perhaps TRBD1 (6 bases). This CDR3 is CASSLSGGNQPQHF. In DNA, the CDR3 is TGCGCCAGCAGCTTGTCAGGGGGCAATCAGCCCCAGCATTTT.